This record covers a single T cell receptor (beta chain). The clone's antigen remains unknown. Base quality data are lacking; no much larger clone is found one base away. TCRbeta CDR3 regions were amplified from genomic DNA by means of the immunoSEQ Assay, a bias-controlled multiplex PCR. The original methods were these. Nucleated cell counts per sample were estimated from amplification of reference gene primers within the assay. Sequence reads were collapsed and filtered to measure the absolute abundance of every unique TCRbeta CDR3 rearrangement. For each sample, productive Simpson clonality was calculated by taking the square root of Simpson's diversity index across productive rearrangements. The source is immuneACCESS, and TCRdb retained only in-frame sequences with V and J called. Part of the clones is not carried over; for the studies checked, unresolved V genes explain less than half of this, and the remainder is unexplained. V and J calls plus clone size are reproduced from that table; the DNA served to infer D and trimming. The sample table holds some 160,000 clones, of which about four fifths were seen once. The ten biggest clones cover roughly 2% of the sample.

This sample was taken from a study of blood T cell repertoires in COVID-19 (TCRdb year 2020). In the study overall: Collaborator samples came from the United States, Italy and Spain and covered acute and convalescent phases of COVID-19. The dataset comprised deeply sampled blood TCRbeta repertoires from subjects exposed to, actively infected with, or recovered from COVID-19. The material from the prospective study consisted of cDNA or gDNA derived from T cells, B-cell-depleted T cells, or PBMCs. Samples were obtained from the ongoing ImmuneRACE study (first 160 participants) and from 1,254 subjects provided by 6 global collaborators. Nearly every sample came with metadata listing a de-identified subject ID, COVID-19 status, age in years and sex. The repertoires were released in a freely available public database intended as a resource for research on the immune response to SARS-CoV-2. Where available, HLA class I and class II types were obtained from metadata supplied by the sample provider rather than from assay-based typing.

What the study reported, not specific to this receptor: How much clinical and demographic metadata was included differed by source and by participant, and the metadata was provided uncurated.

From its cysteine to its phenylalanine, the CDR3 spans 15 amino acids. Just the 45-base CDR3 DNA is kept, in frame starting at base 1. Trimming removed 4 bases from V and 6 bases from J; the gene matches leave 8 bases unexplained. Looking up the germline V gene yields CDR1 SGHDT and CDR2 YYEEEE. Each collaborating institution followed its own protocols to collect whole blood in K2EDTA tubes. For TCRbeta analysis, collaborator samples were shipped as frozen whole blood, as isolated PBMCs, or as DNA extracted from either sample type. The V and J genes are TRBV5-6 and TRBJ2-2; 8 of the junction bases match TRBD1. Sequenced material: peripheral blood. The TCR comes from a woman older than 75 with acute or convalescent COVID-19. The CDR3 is CASSEQGVPPGELFF. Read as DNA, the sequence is TGTGCCAGCAGCGAACAGGGGGTCCCCCCCGGGGAGCTGTTTTTT. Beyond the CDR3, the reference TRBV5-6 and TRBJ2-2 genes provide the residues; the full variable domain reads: DAGVTQSPTHLIKTRGQQVTLRCSPKSGHDTVSWYQQALGQGPQFIFQYYEEEERQRGNFPDRFSGHQFPNYSSELNVNALLLGDSALYLCASSEQGVPPGELFFGEGSRLTVL.